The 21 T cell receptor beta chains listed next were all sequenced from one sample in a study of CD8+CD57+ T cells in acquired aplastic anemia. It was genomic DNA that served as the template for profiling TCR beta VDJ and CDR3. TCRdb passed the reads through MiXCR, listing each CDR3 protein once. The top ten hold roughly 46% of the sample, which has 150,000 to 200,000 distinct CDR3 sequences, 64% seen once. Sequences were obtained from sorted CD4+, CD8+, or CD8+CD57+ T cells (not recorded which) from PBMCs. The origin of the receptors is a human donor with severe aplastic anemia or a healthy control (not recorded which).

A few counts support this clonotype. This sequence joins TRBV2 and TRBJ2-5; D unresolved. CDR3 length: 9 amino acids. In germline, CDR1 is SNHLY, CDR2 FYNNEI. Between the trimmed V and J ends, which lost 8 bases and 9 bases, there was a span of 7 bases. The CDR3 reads CASGSPQYF. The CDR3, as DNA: TGTGCCAGCGGCTCGCCCCAGTACTTC.

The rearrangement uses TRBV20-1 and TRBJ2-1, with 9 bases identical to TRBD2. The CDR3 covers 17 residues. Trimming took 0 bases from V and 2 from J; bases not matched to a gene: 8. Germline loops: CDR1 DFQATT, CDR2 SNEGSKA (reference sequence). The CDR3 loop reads CSARDNSGGNTYNEQFF. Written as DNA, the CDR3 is TGCAGTGCTAGAGATAATAGCGGGGGCAACACCTACAATGAGCAGTTCTTC.

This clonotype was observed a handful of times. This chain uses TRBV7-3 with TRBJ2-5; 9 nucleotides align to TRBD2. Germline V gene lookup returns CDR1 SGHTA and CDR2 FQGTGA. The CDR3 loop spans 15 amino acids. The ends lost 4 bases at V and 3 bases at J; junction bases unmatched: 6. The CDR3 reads CASSSQGLAKETQYF. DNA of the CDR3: TGTGCCAGCAGCTCACAAGGACTAGCGAAAGAGACCCAGTACTTC. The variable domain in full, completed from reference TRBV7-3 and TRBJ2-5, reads GAGVSQTPSNKVTEKGKYVELRCDPISGHTALYWYRQSLGQGPEFLIYFQGTGAADDSGLPNDRFFAVRPEGSVSTLKIQRTERGDSAVYLCASSSQGLAKETQYFGPGTRLLVL.

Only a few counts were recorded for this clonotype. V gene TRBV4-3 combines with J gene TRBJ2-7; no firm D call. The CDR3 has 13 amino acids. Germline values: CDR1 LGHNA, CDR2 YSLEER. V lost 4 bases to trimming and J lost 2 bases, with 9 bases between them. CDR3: CASSPSRTYEQYF. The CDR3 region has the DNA TGCGCCAGCAGCCCCTCTCGGACCTACGAGCAGTACTTC.

The CDR3 region is CASSLGTGSMNTEAFF. CDR3 bases: TGTGCCAGCAGCTTAGGTACGGGTTCCATGAACACTGAAGCTTTCTTT. V is TRBV7-2 and J is TRBJ1-1; D gene ambiguous. This CDR3 contains 16 residues. Germline assignment: CDR1 SGHTA and CDR2 FQGNSA. The V and J ends lost 1 base and 0 bases respectively, with 12 bases between them.

CDR3 DNA sequence: TGTGCCACGTCGCCGGACAGGGGTTCCGGGGAGCTGTTTTTT. Translation gives CATSPDRGSGELFF. The genes are TRBV15 and TRBJ2-2; 9 nucleotides match TRBD1. Germline V gene sequence: CDR1 LNHNV, CDR2 YYDKDF (reference sequence). The CDR3 length is 14 residues. V lost 9 bases to trimming and J lost 6 bases; unmatched junction nucleotides: 8.

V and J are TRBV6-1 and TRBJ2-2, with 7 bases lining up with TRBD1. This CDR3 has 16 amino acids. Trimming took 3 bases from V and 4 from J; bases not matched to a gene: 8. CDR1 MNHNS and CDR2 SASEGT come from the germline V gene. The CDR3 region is CASSDWDRRSTGELFF. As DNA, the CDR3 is TGTGCCAGCAGTGATTGGGACAGAAGAAGCACCGGGGAGCTGTTTTTT.

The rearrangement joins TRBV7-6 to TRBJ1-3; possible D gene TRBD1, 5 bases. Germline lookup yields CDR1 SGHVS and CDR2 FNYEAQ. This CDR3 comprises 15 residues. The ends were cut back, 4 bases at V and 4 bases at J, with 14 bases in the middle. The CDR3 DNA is TGTGCCAGCAGCTCCTCCCGGGACGTCGGAAACACCATATATTTT. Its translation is CASSSSRDVGNTIYF.

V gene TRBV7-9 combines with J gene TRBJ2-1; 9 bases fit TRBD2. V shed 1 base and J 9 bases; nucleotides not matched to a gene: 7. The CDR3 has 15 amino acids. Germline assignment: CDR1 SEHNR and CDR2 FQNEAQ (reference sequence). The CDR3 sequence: CASSLEGGGVVEQFF. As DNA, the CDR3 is TGTGCCAGCAGCTTAGAGGGCGGGGGGGTGGTTGAGCAGTTCTTC.

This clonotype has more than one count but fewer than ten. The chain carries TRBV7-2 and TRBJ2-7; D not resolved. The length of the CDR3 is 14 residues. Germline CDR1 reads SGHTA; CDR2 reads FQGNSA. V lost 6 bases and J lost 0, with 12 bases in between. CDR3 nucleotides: TGTGCCAGCAGGAAGGGTGGAAGCTCCTACGAGCAGTACTTC. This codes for CASRKGGSSYEQYF. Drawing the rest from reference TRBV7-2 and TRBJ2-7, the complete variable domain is GAGVSQSPSNKVTEKGKDVELRCDPISGHTALYWYRQSLGQGLEFLIYFQGNSAPDKSGLPSDRFSAERTGGSVSTLTIQRTQQEDSAVYLCASRKGGSSYEQYFGPGTRLTVT.

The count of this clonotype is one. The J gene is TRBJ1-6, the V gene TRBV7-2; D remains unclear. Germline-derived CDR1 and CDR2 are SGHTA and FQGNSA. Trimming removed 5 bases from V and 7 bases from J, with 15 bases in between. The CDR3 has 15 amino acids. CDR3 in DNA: TGTGCCAGCAGCCCCGTTGGTTACGGGAATTCACCCCTCCACTTT. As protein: CASSPVGYGNSPLHF.

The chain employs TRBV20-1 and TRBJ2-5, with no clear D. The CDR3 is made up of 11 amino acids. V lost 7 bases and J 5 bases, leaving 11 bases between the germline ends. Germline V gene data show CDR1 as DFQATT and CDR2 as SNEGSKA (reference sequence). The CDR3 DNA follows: TGCAGTGTCGGTCGGCCGGAGACCCAGTACTTC. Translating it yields CSVGRPETQYF.

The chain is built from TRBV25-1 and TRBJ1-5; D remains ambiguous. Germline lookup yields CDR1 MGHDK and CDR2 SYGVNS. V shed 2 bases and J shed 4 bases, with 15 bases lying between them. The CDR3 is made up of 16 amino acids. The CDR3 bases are TGTGCCAGCAGTGAAACTAGGTCCGGAGCAAATCAGCCCCAGCATTTT. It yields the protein CASSETRSGANQPQHF.

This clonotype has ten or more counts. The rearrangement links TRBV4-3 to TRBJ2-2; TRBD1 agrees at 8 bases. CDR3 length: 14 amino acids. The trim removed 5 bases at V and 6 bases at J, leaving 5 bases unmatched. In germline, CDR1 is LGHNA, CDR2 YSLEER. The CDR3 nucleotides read TGCGCCAGCAGCTTTCCAGGGGGCTCCGGGGAGCTGTTTTTT. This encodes CASSFPGGSGELFF.

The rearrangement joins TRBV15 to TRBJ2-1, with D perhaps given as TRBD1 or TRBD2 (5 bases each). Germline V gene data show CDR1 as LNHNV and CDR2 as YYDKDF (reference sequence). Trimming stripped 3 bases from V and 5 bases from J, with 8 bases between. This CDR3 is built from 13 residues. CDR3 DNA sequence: TGTGCCACCAGCAGGGGGGACGACAATGAGCAGTTCTTC. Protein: CATSRGDDNEQFF.

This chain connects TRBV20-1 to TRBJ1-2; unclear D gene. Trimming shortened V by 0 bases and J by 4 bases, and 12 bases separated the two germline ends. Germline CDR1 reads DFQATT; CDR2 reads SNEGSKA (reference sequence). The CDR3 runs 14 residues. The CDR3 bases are TGCAGTGCTAGAGATCATGACCGGTCCTATGGCTACACCTTC. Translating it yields CSARDHDRSYGYTF.

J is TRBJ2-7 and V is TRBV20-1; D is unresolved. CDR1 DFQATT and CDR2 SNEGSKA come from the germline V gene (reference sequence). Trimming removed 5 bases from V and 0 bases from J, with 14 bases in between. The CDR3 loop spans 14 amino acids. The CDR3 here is CSAFDSLISYEQYF. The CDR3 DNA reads TGCAGTGCTTTTGACTCCCTAATCTCCTACGAGCAGTACTTC.

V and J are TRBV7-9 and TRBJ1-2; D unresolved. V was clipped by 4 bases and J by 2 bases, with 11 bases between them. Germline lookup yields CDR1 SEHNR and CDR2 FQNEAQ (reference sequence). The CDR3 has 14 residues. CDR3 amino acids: CASSSLSANYGYTF. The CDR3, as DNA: TGTGCCAGCAGCTCCTTATCGGCGAACTATGGCTACACCTTC.

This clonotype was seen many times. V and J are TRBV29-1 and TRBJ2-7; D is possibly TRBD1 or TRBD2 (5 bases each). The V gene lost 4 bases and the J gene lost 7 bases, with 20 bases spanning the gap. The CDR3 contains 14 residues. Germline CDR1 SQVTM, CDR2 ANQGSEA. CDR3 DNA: TGCAGCGTTGGTGTGGGGCCGTACGGCGGGGAGCAGTACTTC. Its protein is CSVGVGPYGGEQYF.

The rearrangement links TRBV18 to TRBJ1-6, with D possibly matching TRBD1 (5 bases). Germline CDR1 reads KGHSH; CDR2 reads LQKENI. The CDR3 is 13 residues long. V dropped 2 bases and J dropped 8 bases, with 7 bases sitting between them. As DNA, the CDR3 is TGTGCCAGCTCACCAGGGGGTGATTCACCCCTCCACTTT. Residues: CASSPGGDSPLHF. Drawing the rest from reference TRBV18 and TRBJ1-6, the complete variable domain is NAGVMQNPRHLVRRRGQEARLRCSPMKGHSHVYWYRQLPEEGLKFMVYLQKENIIDESGMPKERFSAEFPKEGPSILRIQQVVRGDSAAYFCASSPGGDSPLHFGNGTRLTVT.

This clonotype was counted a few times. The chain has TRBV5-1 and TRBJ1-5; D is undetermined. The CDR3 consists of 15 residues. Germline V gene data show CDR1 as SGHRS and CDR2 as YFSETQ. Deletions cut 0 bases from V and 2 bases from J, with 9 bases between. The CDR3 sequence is CASSLEGIGNQPQHF. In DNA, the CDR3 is TGCGCCAGCAGCTTGGAGGGAATTGGCAATCAGCCCCAGCATTTT.